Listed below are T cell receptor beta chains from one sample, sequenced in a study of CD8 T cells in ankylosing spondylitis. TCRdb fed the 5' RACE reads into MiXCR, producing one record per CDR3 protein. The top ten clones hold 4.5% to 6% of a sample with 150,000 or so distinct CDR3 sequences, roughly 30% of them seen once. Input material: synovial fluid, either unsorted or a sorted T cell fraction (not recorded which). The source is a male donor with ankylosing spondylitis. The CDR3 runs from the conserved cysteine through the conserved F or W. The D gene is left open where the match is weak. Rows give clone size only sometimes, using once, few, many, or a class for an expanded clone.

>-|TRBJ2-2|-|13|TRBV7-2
CASSLYDTGELFF
TGTGCCAGCAGCTTATATGACACCGGGGAGCTGTTTTTT
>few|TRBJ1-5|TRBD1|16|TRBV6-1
CASGDRGVYSNQPQHF
TGTGCCAGCGGGGACAGGGGAGTCTATAGCAATCAGCCCCAGCATTTT
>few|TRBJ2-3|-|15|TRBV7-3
CASSLTRAATDTQYF
TGTGCCAGCAGCTTAACAAGGGCGGCTACAGATACGCAGTATTTT
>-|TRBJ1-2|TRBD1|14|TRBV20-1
CSAQGVTLNYGYTF
TGCAGTGCGCAGGGGGTAACCCTTAACTATGGCTACACCTTC
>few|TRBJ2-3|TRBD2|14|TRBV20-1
CSASVREGTDTQYF
TGCAGTGCTAGTGTGCGGGAGGGCACAGATACGCAGTATTTT
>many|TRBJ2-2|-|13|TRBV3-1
CASSQGHTGELFF
TGTGCCAGCAGCCAAGGTCACACCGGGGAGCTGTTTTTT
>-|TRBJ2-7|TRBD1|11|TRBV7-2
CASSFGQGQYF
TGTGCCAGCAGCTTTGGACAGGGGCAGTACTTC
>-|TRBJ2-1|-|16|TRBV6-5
CASSYGAGAAGDEQFF
TGTGCCAGCAGTTACGGGGCGGGGGCCGCCGGTGATGAGCAGTTCTTC
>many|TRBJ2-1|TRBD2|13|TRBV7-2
CASSLGLAVRWFF
TGTGCCAGCAGCTTAGGACTAGCGGTCAGGTGGTTCTTC
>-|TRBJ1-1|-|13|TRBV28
CASSLSNPFKAFF
TGTGCCAGCAGTTTAAGTAATCCCTTCAAAGCTTTCTTT
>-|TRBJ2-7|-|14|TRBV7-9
CASSFGSSLGEQYF
TGTGCCAGCAGCTTCGGGTCCTCACTGGGCGAGCAGTACTTC
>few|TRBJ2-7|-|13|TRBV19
CASRPTGSYEQYF
TGTGCCAGTAGGCCGACAGGCTCCTACGAGCAGTACTTC
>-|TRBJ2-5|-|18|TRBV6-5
CASSYSGGGGRPPGTQYF
TGTGCCAGCAGTTACTCTGGGGGGGGCGGTAGACCTCCGGGGACCCAGTACTTC
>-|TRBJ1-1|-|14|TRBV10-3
CAIRSTGKNTEAFF
TGTGCCATCAGGTCGACAGGAAAGAACACTGAAGCTTTCTTT
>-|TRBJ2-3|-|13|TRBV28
CASSVPGTDTQYF
TGTGCCAGCAGTGTCCCCGGCACAGATACGCAGTATTTT